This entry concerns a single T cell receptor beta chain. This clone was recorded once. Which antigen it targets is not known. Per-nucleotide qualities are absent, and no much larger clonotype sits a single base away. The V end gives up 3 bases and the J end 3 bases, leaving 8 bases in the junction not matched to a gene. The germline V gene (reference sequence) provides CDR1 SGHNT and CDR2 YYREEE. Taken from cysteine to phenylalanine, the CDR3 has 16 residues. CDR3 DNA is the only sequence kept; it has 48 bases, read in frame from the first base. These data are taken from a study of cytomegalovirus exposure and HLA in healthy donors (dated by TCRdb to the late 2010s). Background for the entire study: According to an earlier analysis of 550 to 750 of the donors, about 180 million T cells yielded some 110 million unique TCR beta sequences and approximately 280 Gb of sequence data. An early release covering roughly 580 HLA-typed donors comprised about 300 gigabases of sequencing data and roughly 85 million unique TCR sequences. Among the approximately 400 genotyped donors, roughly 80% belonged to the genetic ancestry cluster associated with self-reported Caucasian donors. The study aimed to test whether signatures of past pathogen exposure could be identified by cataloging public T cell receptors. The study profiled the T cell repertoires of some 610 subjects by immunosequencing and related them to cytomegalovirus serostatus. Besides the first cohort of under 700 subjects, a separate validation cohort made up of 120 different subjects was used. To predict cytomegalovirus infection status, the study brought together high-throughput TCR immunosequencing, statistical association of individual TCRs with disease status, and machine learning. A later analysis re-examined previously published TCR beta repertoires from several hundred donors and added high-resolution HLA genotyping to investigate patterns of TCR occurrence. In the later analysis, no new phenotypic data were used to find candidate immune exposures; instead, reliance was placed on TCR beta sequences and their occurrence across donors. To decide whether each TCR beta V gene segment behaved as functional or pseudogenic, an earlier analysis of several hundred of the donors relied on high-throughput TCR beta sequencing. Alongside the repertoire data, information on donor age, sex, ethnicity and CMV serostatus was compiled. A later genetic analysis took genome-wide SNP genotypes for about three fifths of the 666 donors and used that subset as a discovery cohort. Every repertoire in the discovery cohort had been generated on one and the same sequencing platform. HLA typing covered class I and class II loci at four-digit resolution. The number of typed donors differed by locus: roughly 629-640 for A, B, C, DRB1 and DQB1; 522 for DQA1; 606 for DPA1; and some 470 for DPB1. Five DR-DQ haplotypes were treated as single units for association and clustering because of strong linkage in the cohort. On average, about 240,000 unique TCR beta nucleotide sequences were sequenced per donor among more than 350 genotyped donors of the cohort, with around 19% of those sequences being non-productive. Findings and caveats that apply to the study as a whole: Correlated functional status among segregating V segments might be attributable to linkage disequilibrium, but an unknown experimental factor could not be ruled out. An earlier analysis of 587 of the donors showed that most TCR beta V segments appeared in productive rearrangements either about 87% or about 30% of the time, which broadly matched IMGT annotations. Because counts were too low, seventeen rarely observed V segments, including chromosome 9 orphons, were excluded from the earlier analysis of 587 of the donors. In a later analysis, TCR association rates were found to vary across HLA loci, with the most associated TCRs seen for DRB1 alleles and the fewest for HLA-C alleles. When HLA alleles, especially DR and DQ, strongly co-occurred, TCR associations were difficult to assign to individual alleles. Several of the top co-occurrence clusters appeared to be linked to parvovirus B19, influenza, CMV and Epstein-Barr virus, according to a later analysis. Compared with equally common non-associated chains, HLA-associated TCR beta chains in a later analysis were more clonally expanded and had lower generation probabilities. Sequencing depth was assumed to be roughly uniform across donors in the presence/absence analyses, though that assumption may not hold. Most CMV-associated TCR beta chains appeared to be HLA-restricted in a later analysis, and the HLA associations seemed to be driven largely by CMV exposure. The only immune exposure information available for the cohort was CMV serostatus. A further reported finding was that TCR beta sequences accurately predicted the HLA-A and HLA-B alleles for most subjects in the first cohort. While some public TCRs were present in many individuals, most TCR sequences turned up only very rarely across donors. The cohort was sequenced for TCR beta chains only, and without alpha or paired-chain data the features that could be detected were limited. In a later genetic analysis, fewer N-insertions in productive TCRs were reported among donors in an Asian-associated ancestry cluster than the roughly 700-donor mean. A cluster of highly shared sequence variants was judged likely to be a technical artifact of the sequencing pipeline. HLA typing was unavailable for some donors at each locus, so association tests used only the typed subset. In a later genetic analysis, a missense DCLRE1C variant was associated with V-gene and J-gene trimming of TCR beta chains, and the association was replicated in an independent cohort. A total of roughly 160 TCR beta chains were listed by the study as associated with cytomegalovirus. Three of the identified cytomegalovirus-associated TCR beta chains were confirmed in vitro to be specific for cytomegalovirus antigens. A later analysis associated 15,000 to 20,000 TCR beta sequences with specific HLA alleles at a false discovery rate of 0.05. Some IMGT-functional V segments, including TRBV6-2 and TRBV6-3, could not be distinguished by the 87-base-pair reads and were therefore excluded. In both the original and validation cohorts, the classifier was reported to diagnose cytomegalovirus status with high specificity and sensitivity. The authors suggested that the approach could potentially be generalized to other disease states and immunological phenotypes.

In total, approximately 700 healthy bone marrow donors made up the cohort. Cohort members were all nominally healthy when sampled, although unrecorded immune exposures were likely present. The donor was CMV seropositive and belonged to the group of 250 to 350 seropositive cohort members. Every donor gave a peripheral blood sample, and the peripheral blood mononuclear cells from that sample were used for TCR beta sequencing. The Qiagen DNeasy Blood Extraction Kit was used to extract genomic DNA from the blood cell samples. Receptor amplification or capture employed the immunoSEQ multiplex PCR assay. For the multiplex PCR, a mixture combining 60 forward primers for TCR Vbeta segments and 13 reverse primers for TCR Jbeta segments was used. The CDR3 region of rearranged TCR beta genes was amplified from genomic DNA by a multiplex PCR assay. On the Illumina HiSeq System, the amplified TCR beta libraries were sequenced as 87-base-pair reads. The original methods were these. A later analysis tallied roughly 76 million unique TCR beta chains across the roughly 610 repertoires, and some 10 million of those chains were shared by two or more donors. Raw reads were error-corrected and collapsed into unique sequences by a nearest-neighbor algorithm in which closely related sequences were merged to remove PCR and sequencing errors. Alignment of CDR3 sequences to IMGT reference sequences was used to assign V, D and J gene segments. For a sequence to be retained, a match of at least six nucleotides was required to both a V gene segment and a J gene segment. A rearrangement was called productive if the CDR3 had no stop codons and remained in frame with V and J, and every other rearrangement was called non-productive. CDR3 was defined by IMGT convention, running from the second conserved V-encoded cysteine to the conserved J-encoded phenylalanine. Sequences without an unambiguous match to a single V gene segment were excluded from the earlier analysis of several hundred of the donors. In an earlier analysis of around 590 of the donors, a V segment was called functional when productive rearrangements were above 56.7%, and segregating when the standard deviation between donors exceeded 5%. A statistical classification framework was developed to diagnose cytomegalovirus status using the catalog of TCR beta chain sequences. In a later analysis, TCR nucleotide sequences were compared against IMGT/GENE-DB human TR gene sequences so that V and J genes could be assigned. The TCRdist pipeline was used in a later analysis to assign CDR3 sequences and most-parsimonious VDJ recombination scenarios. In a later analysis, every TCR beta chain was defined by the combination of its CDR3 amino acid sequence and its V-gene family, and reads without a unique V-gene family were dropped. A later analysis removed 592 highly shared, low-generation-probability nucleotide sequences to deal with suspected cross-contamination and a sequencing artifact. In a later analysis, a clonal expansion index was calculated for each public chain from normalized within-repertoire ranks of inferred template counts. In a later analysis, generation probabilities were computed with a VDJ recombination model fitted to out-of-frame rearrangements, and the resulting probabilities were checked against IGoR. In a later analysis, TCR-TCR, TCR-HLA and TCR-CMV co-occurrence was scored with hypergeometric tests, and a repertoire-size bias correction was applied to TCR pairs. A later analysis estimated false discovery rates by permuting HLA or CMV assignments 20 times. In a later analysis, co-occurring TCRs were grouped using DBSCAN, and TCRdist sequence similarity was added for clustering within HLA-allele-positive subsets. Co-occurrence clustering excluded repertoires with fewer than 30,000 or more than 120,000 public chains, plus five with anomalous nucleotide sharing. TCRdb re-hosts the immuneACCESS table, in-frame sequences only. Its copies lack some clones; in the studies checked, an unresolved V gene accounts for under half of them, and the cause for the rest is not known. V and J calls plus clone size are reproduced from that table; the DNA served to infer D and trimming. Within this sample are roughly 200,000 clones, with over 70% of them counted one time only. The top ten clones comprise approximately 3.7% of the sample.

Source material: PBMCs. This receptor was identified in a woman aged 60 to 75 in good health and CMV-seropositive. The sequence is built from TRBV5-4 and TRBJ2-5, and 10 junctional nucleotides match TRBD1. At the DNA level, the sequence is TGTGCCAGCAGCTGGGGGGTGGGACAGGGGAAAGAGACCCAGTACTTC. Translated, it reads CASSWGVGQGKETQYF.